Shown below are 21 T cell receptor beta chains from a single sample sequenced in a study of shared clonotypes between healthy human individuals. CD45RO-negative, CCR7-selected cells formed the naive CD8 fraction, which excluded terminally differentiated effector memory CD45RA+ cells. Method: immunoSEQ multiplex PCR; TCRdb's copy keeps in-frame clones and lacks some. Found here are around 2.1 million clones, about 92% of them singletons; the top ten hold 1.7%. Sequencing input: naive CD8+ T cells from PBMCs. The receptors originated from a young man in good health. Some clones in this sample may be carry-over from other donors' samples.

V gene TRBV4-3 combines with J gene TRBJ2-7; tentatively, D is TRBD2 (5 bases). The CDR3 loop spans 15 amino acids. V lost 4 bases and J 0 bases, leaving 13 bases between the germline ends. Germline V lookup: CDR1 LGHNA, CDR2 YSLEER. CDR3 residues: CASSLTLASSYEQYF. Written as DNA, the CDR3 is TGCGCCAGCAGCCTCACTTTAGCGAGCTCCTACGAGCAGTACTTC.

There are a few counts of this clone. The CDR3 nucleotides are TGTGCCAGCAGCCCGAGTTTGGCTGTGTACACTGAAGCTTTCTTT. Its translation is CASSPSLAVYTEAFF. The chain couples TRBV5-6 to TRBJ1-1; D remains unclear. Per the germline V gene, CDR1 is SGHDT and CDR2 is YYEEEE. Trimming took 4 bases from V and 3 from J, leaving 16 bases between them. The CDR3 sequence is 15 residues long.

On this clone: The sample carries other DNA sequences with the same CDR3. The DNA of the CDR3 is TGTGCCAGCAGTTTGACCCGAGACGAGCAGTACTTC. It specifies CASSLTRDEQYF. The chain is built from TRBV28 and TRBJ2-7, with D uncertain. V was shortened by 3 bases and J by 5 bases, with 8 bases between the two germline ends. The CDR3 has 12 residues. Looked up from germline, CDR1 is MDHEN and CDR2 is SYDVKM.

The chain combines TRBV9 with TRBJ2-5; a weak D match, TRBD1 (5 bases). The CDR3 loop spans 14 amino acids. Trimming stripped 3 bases from V and 1 base from J, with 10 bases between. Germline-derived CDR1 and CDR2 are SGDLS and YYNGEE. The CDR3 DNA sequence: TGTGCCAGCAGCGACACGGACACCCAAGAGACCCAGTACTTC. Its protein is CASSDTDTQETQYF. Drawing the rest from reference TRBV9 and TRBJ2-5, the complete variable domain is DSGVTQTPKHLITATGQRVTLRCSPRSGDLSVYWYQQSLDQGLQFLIQYYNGEERAKGNILERFSAQQFPDLHSELNLSSLELGDSALYFCASSDTDTQETQYFGPGTRLLVL.

The rearrangement links TRBV5-5 to TRBJ1-5; D perhaps matches TRBD1 (6 bases). The CDR3 has 15 amino acids. Germline CDR1 is SGHKS and CDR2 is YYEKEE (reference sequence). V lost 0 bases, J lost 6 bases, and 13 bases lay in between. CDR3 sequence reads: CASSLAQGIVQPQHF. The CDR3, as DNA: TGTGCCAGCAGCTTGGCCCAGGGGATAGTTCAGCCCCAGCATTTT.

V and J are TRBV20-1 and TRBJ2-1; D gene ambiguous. The CDR3 is 11 residues long. Germline V gene lookup returns CDR1 DFQATT and CDR2 SNEGSKA (reference sequence). CDR3 region: CSGRSGYEQFF. The CDR3 DNA follows: TGCAGCGGCCGGTCTGGCTATGAGCAGTTCTTC.

The J gene is TRBJ2-1, the V gene TRBV19; a weak D match, TRBD2 (6 bases). The germline V and J ends were trimmed by 5 bases and 6 bases, with 8 bases remaining between them. The CDR3 length is 12 residues. Germline V gives CDR1 LNHDA, CDR2 SQIVND (reference sequence). The DNA of the CDR3 is TGTGCCAGTAGTGAGCGGGTCAATGAGCAGTTCTTC. This encodes CASSERVNEQFF.

The chain joins TRBV7-8 to TRBJ2-5, with TRBD1 matching 8 bases. The germline gives CDR1 SGHVS, CDR2 FQNEAQ. This CDR3 contains 16 residues. Trimming took 0 bases from V and 2 from J; bases not matched to a gene: 5. The CDR3 region has the DNA TGTGCCAGCAGCTTAGCGAGGACAGGGAAGCAAGAGACCCAGTACTTC. Protein: CASSLARTGKQETQYF.

V gene TRBV7-3 combines with J gene TRBJ2-3; 7 nucleotides agree with TRBD2. The CDR3 covers 18 residues. The germline V gene encodes CDR1 SGHTA and CDR2 FQGTGA. V lost 6 bases, J lost 2 bases, and 17 bases stayed unmatched. CDR3 DNA: TGTGCCAGCAGTTCCAGCGGGGCTCTCCCGGGGTCCACAGATACGCAGTATTTT. It translates to CASSSSGALPGSTDTQYF. The complete variable domain, with remaining parts taken from reference TRBV7-3 and TRBJ2-3, reads GAGVSQTPSNKVTEKGKYVELRCDPISGHTALYWYRQSLGQGPEFLIYFQGTGAADDSGLPNDRFFAVRPEGSVSTLKIQRTERGDSAVYLCASSSSGALPGSTDTQYFGPGTRLTVL.

In regard to this clone: This sample includes further DNA sequences coding for the same CDR3. The gene calls are TRBV7-8 and TRBJ2-1; 11 nucleotides agree with TRBD2. The V gene's germline CDR1 is SGHVS and CDR2 FQNEAQ. The CDR3 sequence is 15 residues long. The junction had 2 bases not matched to a gene; V was cut back by 4 bases and J by 3 bases. CDR3 sequence reads: CASSSLAGGYNEQFF. CDR3 bases: TGTGCCAGCAGCTCGCTAGCGGGGGGCTACAATGAGCAGTTCTTC.

This clone was seen a handful of times. The chain carries TRBV4-1 and TRBJ2-2; possible D gene TRBD2, 5 bases. Deletions cut 3 bases from V and 4 bases from J, with 9 bases between. Per germline, CDR1 MGHRA and CDR2 YSYEKL. The CDR3 covers 14 residues. The CDR3 is CASSHGLSTGELFF. The DNA of the CDR3 is TGCGCCAGCAGCCACGGACTTAGCACCGGGGAGCTGTTTTTT.

The chain combines TRBV6-5 with TRBJ2-1; D gene uncertain. The CDR3 extends over 16 amino acids. Trimming stripped 2 bases from V and 0 bases from J, with 11 bases between. From germline, CDR1 is MNHEY and CDR2 SVGAGI. The CDR3 loop reads CASSYTTLPSYNEQFF. The CDR3, as DNA: TGTGCCAGCAGTTACACCACTCTACCCTCCTACAATGAGCAGTTCTTC.

V gene TRBV27 combines with J gene TRBJ1-5; TRBD1 matches at 10 bases. This CDR3 spans 18 amino acids. V gave up 0 bases and J gave up 0 bases; unmatched junction bases: 5. Germline-derived CDR1 and CDR2 are MNHEY and SMNVEV (reference sequence). The CDR3 sequence: CASSLSGQGFPSNQPQHF. CDR3 bases: TGTGCCAGCAGTTTATCGGGACAGGGGTTCCCTAGCAATCAGCCCCAGCATTTT.

This rearrangement joins TRBV11-2 to TRBJ1-1, with a weak D call TRBD1 (5 bases). Germline V gene sequence: CDR1 SGHAT, CDR2 FQNNGV. This CDR3 has 16 residues. Trimming pared 4 bases from V and 3 bases from J, leaving 18 bases between. CDR3 nucleotides: TGTGCCAGCAGCTCACAGGATGAGGGCGTAGACACTGAAGCTTTCTTT. Translation: CASSSQDEGVDTEAFF.

CDR3 in amino acids: CASSLPLGGGLRGYEQYF. The CDR3 DNA reads as TGTGCCAGCAGTCTCCCCCTAGGGGGCGGACTCAGGGGGTACGAGCAGTACTTC. The chain employs TRBV28 and TRBJ2-7; 7 bases are a match to TRBD1. CDR3 size: 18 residues. Germline CDR1 MDHEN, CDR2 SYDVKM. With V trimmed by 5 bases and J by 4 bases, 20 bases remained unmatched. The full variable domain, its missing parts supplied by reference TRBV28 and TRBJ2-7, is DVKVTQSSRYLVKRTGEKVFLECVQDMDHENMFWYRQDPGLGLRLIYFSYDVKMKEKGDIPEGYSVSREKKERFSLILESASTNQTSMYLCASSLPLGGGLRGYEQYFGPGTRLTVT.

This clone was recorded only once. This rearrangement joins TRBV7-9 to TRBJ2-1; D may correspond to TRBD1 or TRBD2 (5 bases each). CDR1 is SEHNR, CDR2 FQNEAQ, per germline (reference sequence). The CDR3 consists of 15 residues. Trimming pared 2 bases from V and 5 bases from J, leaving 13 bases between. This CDR3 is CASSLTGTEHNEQFF. The CDR3 DNA is TGTGCCAGCAGCTTAACCGGGACGGAACACAATGAGCAGTTCTTC.

V gene TRBV6-1 combines with J gene TRBJ2-7, with D hard to call. This CDR3 spans 15 amino acids. V was clipped by 3 bases and J by 0 bases, with 12 bases between them. Looked up from germline, CDR1 is MNHNS and CDR2 is SASEGT. CDR3 nucleotide sequence: TGTGCCAGCAGTGATTCGTGGCGGCCCTCCTACGAGCAGTACTTC. Its protein product is CASSDSWRPSYEQYF.

The rearrangement joins TRBV7-9 to TRBJ2-5, with 8 bases aligning to TRBD1. The length of the CDR3 is 14 residues. The V gene's germline CDR1 is SEHNR and CDR2 FQNEAQ (reference sequence). V was clipped by 6 bases and J by 5 bases; unmatched bases: 8. CDR3 amino acids: CASSPRTGKETQYF. In DNA form, the CDR3 reads TGTGCCAGCAGTCCGCGGACAGGGAAGGAGACCCAGTACTTC.

The CDR3 spells CASSSFRGFGTQYF. The CDR3 DNA reads as TGTGCCAGCAGCTCATTTAGGGGCTTTGGGACCCAGTACTTC. The chain combines TRBV5-6 with TRBJ2-5, with a possible D match to TRBD1 (5 bases). Germline V gene lookup returns CDR1 SGHDT and CDR2 YYEEEE. Trimming left V 3 bases short and J 7 bases short, with 16 bases between. The CDR3 covers 14 residues. Combining the CDR3 with reference TRBV5-6 and TRBJ2-5 gives the whole variable domain DAGVTQSPTHLIKTRGQQVTLRCSPKSGHDTVSWYQQALGQGPQFIFQYYEEEERQRGNFPDRFSGHQFPNYSSELNVNALLLGDSALYLCASSSFRGFGTQYFGPGTRLLVL.

The chain uses TRBV27 and TRBJ2-5; TRBD1 aligns across 7 bases. After removal of 4 bases from V and 5 bases from J, the junction contained 13 bases not matched to a gene. The CDR3 extends over 16 amino acids. The germline V gene has CDR1 MNHEY and CDR2 SMNVEV (reference sequence). This chain's CDR3 is CASSSTGDVIGETQYF. CDR3 nucleotides: TGTGCCAGCAGTTCAACAGGGGACGTAATTGGGGAGACCCAGTACTTC.

V gene TRBV29-1 combines with J gene TRBJ1-2, with D possibly being TRBD1 (6 bases). CDR3 length: 12 amino acids. CDR1 SQVTM and CDR2 ANQGSEA come from the germline V gene. V lost 0 bases and J lost 8, with 10 bases in between. This chain's CDR3 is CSVEDRGKGYTF. The DNA of the CDR3 is TGCAGCGTTGAAGACAGGGGAAAGGGCTACACCTTC.